The clone carrying this T cell receptor (beta chain) has ten or more counts. What it binds is not known. These data are taken from a study of T cells in Graves' hyperthyroidism and ophthalmopathy. Based on clinical symptoms, serum thyroxine and TRAb, thyroid ultrasound and orbital computed tomography, diagnoses were reached. PBMCs were obtained from over 8.5 ml fresh peripheral blood. Points from the study as a whole: A model built on 13 V-J features separated ophthalmopathy from stable hyperthyroidism. Most clonotypes expanded in the thyroid (above 0.001) were also present in blood.

Amplification yielded TCR beta CDR3 regions, with RNA transcripts as the source. A first-round RT-PCR of the TCR CDR3 used the HTBI primer set. TCRdb analysed the multiplex PCR reads with MiXCR anew, one entry per CDR3 protein. The sample has about 480,000 distinct CDR3 sequences, roughly an eighth seen once. V lost 1 base to trimming and J lost 1 base, with 8 bases between them. Germline loops: CDR1 DFQATT, CDR2 SNEGSKA (reference sequence). This CDR3 is 14 amino acids long. The receptor was isolated from a woman between 18 and 30 years old with Graves' hyperthyroidism. Source material: blood. V gene TRBV20-1 combines with J gene TRBJ2-1; D gene ambiguous. The CDR3 protein is CSARGVASYNEQFF. In DNA form, the CDR3 reads TGCAGTGCTAGAGGTGTTGCGTCCTACAATGAGCAGTTCTTC.